This TCR beta chain was documented in a study of blood T cell repertoires in COVID-19. Study context: COVID-19 samples collected from the United States, Italy and Spain covered acute and convalescent phases.

The table came from immunoSEQ multiplex PCR; TCRdb's copy has only in-frame clones and leaves some out. The sample has hundreds of thousands of clones, 88% seen once. This clone has a handful of counts. The length of the CDR3 is 14 residues. V was shortened by 4 bases and J by 6 bases, with 16 bases between the two germline ends. CDR1 is SGHTA, CDR2 FQGNSA, per germline. This chain links TRBV7-2 with TRBJ2-7, with D possibly matching TRBD1 (6 bases). Sequencing was carried out using peripheral blood. The receptor's source is a woman aged 50 to 60 with active or convalescent COVID-19. The CDR3 sequence is CASSSRQGTGEQYF. The CDR3 DNA sequence: TGTGCCAGCAGCTCCAGGCAGGGGACGGGCGAGCAGTACTTC.